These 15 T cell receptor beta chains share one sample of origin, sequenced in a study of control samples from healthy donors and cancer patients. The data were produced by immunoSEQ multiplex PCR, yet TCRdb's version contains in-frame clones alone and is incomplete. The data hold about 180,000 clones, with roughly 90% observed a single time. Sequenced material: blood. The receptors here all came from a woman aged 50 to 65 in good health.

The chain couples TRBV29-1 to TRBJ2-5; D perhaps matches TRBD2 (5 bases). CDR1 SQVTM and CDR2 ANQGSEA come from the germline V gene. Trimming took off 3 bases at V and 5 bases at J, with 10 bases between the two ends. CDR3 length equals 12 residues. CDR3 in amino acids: CSVDGVRETQYF. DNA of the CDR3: TGCAGCGTTGACGGGGTAAGGGAGACCCAGTACTTC.

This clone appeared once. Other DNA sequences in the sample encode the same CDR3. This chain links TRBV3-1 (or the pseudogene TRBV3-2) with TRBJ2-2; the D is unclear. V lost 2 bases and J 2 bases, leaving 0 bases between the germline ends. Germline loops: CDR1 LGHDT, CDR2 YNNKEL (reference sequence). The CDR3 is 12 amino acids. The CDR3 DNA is TGTGCCAGCAGCCAAAACACCGGGGAGCTGTTTTTT. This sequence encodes CASSQNTGELFF.

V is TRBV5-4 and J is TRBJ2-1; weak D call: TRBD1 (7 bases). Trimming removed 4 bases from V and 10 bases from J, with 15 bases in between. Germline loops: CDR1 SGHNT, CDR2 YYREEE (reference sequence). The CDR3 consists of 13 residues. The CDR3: CASSVGTAGEQFF. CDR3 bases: TGTGCCAGCAGCGTCGGGACAGCGGGCGAGCAGTTCTTC.

The CDR3 spells CASSYSPNEKLFF. The CDR3 DNA reads TGTGCCAGCAGTTACTCTCCGAATGAAAAACTGTTTTTT. The rearrangement uses TRBV6-6 and TRBJ1-4; no reliable D call. Germline lookup yields CDR1 MNHNY and CDR2 SVGAGI (reference sequence). Deletions cut 0 bases from V and 5 bases from J, with 4 bases between. The CDR3 spans 13 residues.

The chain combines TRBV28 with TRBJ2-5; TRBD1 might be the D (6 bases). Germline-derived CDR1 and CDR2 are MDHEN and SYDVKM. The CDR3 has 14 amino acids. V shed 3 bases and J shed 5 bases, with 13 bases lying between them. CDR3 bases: TGTGCCAGCAGTTTTACAGGGTTGCGGGAGACCCAGTACTTC. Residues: CASSFTGLRETQYF.

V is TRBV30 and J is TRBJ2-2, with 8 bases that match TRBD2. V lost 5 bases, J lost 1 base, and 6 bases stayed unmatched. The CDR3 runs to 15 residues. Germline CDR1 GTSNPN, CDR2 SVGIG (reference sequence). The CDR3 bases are TGTGCCTGGGTCGGGGGGGGCCTGAACACCGGGGAGCTGTTTTTT. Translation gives CAWVGGGLNTGELFF. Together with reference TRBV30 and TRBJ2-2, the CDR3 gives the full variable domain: SQTIHQWPATLVQPVGSPLSLECTVEGTSNPNLYWYRQAAGRGLQLLFYSVGIGQISSEVPQNLSASRPQDRQFILSSKKLLLSDSGFYLCAWVGGGLNTGELFFGEGSRLTVL.

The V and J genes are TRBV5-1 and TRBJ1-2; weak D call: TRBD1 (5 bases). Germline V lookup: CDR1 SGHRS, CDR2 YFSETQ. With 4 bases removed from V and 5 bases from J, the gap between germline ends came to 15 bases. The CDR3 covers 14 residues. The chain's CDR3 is CASSPDMAGYGYTF. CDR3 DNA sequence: TGCGCCAGCAGCCCGGACATGGCCGGATATGGCTACACCTTC.

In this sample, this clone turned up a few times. The CDR3 sequence: CASSYFRGIGTEAFF. The CDR3 region has the DNA TGTGCCAGCAGTTACTTTAGGGGTATTGGGACTGAAGCTTTCTTT. This chain connects TRBV6-5 to TRBJ1-1; tentatively, D is TRBD1 (5 bases). Germline V CDR1 and CDR2: MNHEY, SVGAGI. The ends were cut back, 1 base at V and 5 bases at J, with 14 bases in the middle. CDR3 length: 15 residues.

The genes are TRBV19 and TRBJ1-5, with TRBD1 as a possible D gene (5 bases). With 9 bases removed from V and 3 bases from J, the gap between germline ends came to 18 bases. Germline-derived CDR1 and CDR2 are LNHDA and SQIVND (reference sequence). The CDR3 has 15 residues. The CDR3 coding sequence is TGTGCCAGCCGTCTCCTTGACAGCTACAATCAGCCCCAGCATTTT. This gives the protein CASRLLDSYNQPQHF.

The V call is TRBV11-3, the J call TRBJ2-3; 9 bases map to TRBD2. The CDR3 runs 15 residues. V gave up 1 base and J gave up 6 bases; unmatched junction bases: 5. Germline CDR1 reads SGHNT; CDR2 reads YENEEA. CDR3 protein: CASSLGTSVSDTQYF. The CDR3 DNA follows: TGTGCCAGCAGCTTAGGGACTAGCGTTTCGGATACGCAGTATTTT.

The CDR3 DNA follows: TGCAGGGCGTGGACAGGGAGCGAGGGATGGACTGAAGCTTTCTTT. Encoded protein: CRAWTGSEGWTEAFF. The J gene is TRBJ1-1, the V gene TRBV29-1, with 8 positions matching TRBD1. CDR3 size: 15 residues. The germline gives CDR1 SQVTM, CDR2 ANQGSEA.

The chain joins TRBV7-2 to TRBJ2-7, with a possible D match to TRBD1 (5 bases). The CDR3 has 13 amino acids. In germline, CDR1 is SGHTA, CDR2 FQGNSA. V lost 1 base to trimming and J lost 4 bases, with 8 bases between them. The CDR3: CASSLGQRYEQYF. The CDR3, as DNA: TGTGCCAGCAGCTTAGGACAGAGATACGAGCAGTACTTC.

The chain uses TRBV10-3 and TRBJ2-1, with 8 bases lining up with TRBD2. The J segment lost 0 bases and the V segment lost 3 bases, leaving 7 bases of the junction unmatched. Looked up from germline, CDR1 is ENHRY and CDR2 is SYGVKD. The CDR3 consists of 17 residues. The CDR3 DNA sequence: TGTGCCATCAGTGACAGCTCCGGGACTAGCTCCTACAATGAGCAGTTCTTC. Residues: CAISDSSGTSSYNEQFF.

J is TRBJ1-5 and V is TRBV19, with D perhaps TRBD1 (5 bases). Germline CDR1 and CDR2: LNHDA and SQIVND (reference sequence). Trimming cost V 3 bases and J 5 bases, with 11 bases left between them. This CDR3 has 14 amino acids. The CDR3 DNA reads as TGTGCCAGTAGTATCGACAGCGCATATCAGCCCCAGCATTTT. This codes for CASSIDSAYQPQHF.

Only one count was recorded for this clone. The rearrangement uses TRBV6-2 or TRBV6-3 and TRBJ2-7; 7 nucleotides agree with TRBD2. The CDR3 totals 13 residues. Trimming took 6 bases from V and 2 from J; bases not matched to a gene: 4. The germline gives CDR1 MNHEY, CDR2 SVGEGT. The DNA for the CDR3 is TGTGCCAGCAGCTGGGGGGGGACCTACGAGCAGTACTTC. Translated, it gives CASSWGGTYEQYF.